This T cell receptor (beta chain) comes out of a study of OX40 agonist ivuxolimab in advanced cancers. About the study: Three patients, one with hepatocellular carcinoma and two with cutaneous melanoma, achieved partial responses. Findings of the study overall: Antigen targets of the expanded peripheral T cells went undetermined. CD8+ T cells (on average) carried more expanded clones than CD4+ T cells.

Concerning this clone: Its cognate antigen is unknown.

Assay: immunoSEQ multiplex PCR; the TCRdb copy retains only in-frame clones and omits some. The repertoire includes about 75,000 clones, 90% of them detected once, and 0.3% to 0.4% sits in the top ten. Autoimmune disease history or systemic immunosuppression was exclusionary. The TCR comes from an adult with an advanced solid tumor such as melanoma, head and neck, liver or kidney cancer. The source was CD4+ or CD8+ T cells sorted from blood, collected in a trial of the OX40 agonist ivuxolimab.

CDR3 residues: CASSWRTGGKYEQYF. The DNA of the CDR3 is TGTGCCAGCAGCTGGAGGACAGGGGGCAAGTACGAGCAGTACTTC. The chain couples TRBV5-4 to TRBJ2-7, with 11 bases identical to TRBD1. This CDR3 spans 15 amino acids. Germline-derived CDR1 and CDR2 are SGHNT and YYREEE (reference sequence). The J segment lost 4 bases and the V segment lost 3 bases, leaving 6 bases of the junction unmatched.